The rows below give T cell receptor beta chains drawn from one sample of a study of T cell responses to AZD1222 COVID-19 vaccine. Data came from immunoSEQ multiplex PCR; TCRdb stores just in-frame clones and leaves some out. The repertoire holds tens of thousands of clones, with roughly 87% as singletons. The input for sequencing was peripheral blood, taken on day 0 of AZD1222 vaccination. These receptors were obtained from an adult in good health. Both conserved end residues are part of each CDR3. The order of the fields is J gene, CDR3 length, clone size, D gene, V gene, CDR3 protein, CDR3 DNA. A D gene is named only where the DNA matches it firmly. Clone size is stated in some rows and not others, as once, few, many or a class when expanded.

j_call: TRBJ1-4; cdr3_length: 17; clone_size: -; d_call: TRBD1; v_call: TRBV16; cdr3_aa: CASSQRDRGSTNEKLFF; cdr3_nt: TGTGCCAGCAGCCAACGGGACAGGGGTTCAACTAATGAAAAACTGTTTTTT
j_call: TRBJ2-4; cdr3_length: 14; clone_size: few; d_call: -; v_call: TRBV7-9; cdr3_aa: CASSSEQSGNIQYF; cdr3_nt: TGTGCCAGCAGCTCCGAACAGAGTGGAAACATTCAGTACTTC
j_call: TRBJ1-1; cdr3_length: 12; clone_size: -; d_call: -; v_call: TRBV12-3/TRBV12-4; cdr3_aa: CASSLGMGEAFF; cdr3_nt: TGTGCCAGCAGTTTAGGGATGGGTGAAGCTTTCTTT
j_call: TRBJ2-2; cdr3_length: 18; clone_size: -; d_call: -; v_call: TRBV7-6; cdr3_aa: CASSLEGKGGGNTGELFF; cdr3_nt: TGTGCCAGCAGCTTAGAGGGGAAAGGAGGGGGGAACACCGGGGAGCTGTTTTTT
j_call: TRBJ1-2; cdr3_length: 13; clone_size: -; d_call: -; v_call: TRBV11-2; cdr3_aa: CASSLSAYYGYTF; cdr3_nt: TGTGCCAGCAGCTTATCTGCCTACTATGGCTACACCTTC
j_call: TRBJ2-1; cdr3_length: 14; clone_size: -; d_call: TRBD1; v_call: TRBV4-1; cdr3_aa: CASSQPGTGLEQFF; cdr3_nt: TGCGCCAGCAGCCAACCGGGGACAGGGCTTGAGCAGTTCTTC
j_call: TRBJ2-3; cdr3_length: 11; clone_size: few; d_call: -; v_call: TRBV29-1; cdr3_aa: CSVILTDTQYF; cdr3_nt: TGCAGCGTCATCTTAACGGATACGCAGTATTTT
j_call: TRBJ2-1; cdr3_length: 15; clone_size: -; d_call: -; v_call: TRBV19; cdr3_aa: CASRRAGGSYNEQFF; cdr3_nt: TGTGCCAGTAGGCGGGCCGGGGGTTCCTACAATGAGCAGTTCTTC
j_call: TRBJ2-1; cdr3_length: 12; clone_size: once; d_call: -; v_call: TRBV5-4; cdr3_aa: CASSNSYNEQFF; cdr3_nt: TGTGCCAGCAGCAATAGCTACAATGAGCAGTTCTTC
j_call: TRBJ2-7; cdr3_length: 16; clone_size: -; d_call: -; v_call: TRBV7-9; cdr3_aa: CASSGTGRDLTYEQYF; cdr3_nt: TGTGCCAGCAGCGGCACTGGACGGGACCTTACCTACGAGCAGTACTTC
j_call: TRBJ1-3; cdr3_length: 15; clone_size: -; d_call: -; v_call: TRBV6-6; cdr3_aa: CASSYSKGHGNTIYF; cdr3_nt: TGTGCCAGCAGTTACTCCAAAGGGCACGGAAACACCATATATTTT
j_call: TRBJ1-2; cdr3_length: 13; clone_size: -; d_call: TRBD1; v_call: TRBV7-9; cdr3_aa: CASSSTGERGYTF; cdr3_nt: TGTGCCAGCAGCTCTACAGGGGAGAGGGGCTACACCTTC
j_call: TRBJ2-3; cdr3_length: 18; clone_size: -; d_call: -; v_call: TRBV27; cdr3_aa: CASSLIAGARSSTDTQYF; cdr3_nt: TGTGCCAGCAGTTTAATTGCGGGGGCGAGATCTAGCACAGATACGCAGTATTTT
j_call: TRBJ1-1; cdr3_length: 13; clone_size: -; d_call: TRBD1; v_call: TRBV15; cdr3_aa: CATSSGQGRQAFF; cdr3_nt: TGTGCCACCAGCAGTGGACAGGGACGACAAGCTTTCTTT
j_call: TRBJ1-5; cdr3_length: 13; clone_size: -; d_call: -; v_call: TRBV10-3; cdr3_aa: CAISGGREEPQHF; cdr3_nt: TGTGCCATCAGTGGAGGGAGGGAAGAGCCCCAGCATTTT
j_call: TRBJ1-6; cdr3_length: 16; clone_size: -; d_call: TRBD1; v_call: TRBV28; cdr3_aa: CASSLHRQGHNSPLHF; cdr3_nt: TGTGCCAGCAGTTTACACCGACAGGGGCATAATTCACCCCTCCACTTT
j_call: TRBJ1-2; cdr3_length: 16; clone_size: -; d_call: TRBD1; v_call: TRBV28; cdr3_aa: CASSPRGGQGANGYTF; cdr3_nt: TGTGCCAGCAGTCCCCGGGGTGGCCAGGGGGCGAATGGCTACACCTTC
j_call: TRBJ2-1; cdr3_length: 15; clone_size: -; d_call: -; v_call: TRBV6-5; cdr3_aa: CATSPRGLRENEQFF; cdr3_nt: TGTGCCACCTCCCCTCGGGGGCTACGAGAAAATGAGCAGTTCTTC
j_call: TRBJ2-5; cdr3_length: 14; clone_size: -; d_call: -; v_call: TRBV5-4; cdr3_aa: CASSEQVFGETQYF; cdr3_nt: TGTGCCAGCAGTGAACAGGTTTTCGGGGAGACCCAGTACTTC
j_call: TRBJ2-5; cdr3_length: 15; clone_size: -; d_call: TRBD1; v_call: TRBV7-3; cdr3_aa: CASSPTGTAQETQYF; cdr3_nt: TGTGCCAGCAGCCCGACCGGGACAGCACAAGAGACCCAGTACTTC
j_call: TRBJ1-5; cdr3_length: 13; clone_size: -; d_call: -; v_call: TRBV5-1; cdr3_aa: CASSGDPNQPQHF; cdr3_nt: TGCGCCAGCAGTGGGGATCCCAATCAGCCCCAGCATTTT
j_call: TRBJ2-5; cdr3_length: 10; clone_size: -; d_call: -; v_call: TRBV19; cdr3_aa: CARIRETQYF; cdr3_nt: TGTGCCAGAATACGAGAGACCCAGTACTTC
j_call: TRBJ2-5; cdr3_length: 14; clone_size: -; d_call: -; v_call: TRBV29-1; cdr3_aa: CSVEDQGKGETQYF; cdr3_nt: TGCAGCGTTGAGGACCAAGGGAAGGGAGAGACCCAGTACTTC
j_call: TRBJ2-1; cdr3_length: 15; clone_size: -; d_call: -; v_call: TRBV9; cdr3_aa: CASSRQDRSYNEQFF; cdr3_nt: TGTGCCAGCAGCCGACAGGACCGCTCCTACAATGAGCAGTTCTTC
j_call: TRBJ1-6; cdr3_length: 15; clone_size: -; d_call: -; v_call: TRBV9; cdr3_aa: CASRAEGRTNSPLHF; cdr3_nt: TGTGCCAGCAGGGCTGAAGGACGGACGAATTCACCCCTCCACTTT
j_call: TRBJ2-7; cdr3_length: 17; clone_size: -; d_call: -; v_call: TRBV18; cdr3_aa: CASSPWGSGTGSYEQYF; cdr3_nt: TGTGCCAGCTCACCATGGGGAAGCGGGACAGGTTCCTACGAGCAGTACTTC
j_call: TRBJ2-3; cdr3_length: 15; clone_size: -; d_call: TRBD2; v_call: TRBV6-2/TRBV6-3; cdr3_aa: CASSGPGTRLDTQYF; cdr3_nt: TGTGCCAGCAGTGGGCCGGGGACTAGACTCGATACGCAGTATTTT
j_call: TRBJ1-3; cdr3_length: 15; clone_size: -; d_call: -; v_call: TRBV4-2; cdr3_aa: CASSQDPASGNTIYF; cdr3_nt: TGTGCCAGCAGCCAAGACCCCGCTTCTGGAAACACCATATATTTT
j_call: TRBJ2-7; cdr3_length: 15; clone_size: -; d_call: -; v_call: TRBV10-3; cdr3_aa: CAISESTAVAYEQYF; cdr3_nt: TGTGCCATCAGTGAGTCGACGGCGGTCGCCTACGAGCAGTACTTC
j_call: TRBJ1-1; cdr3_length: 14; clone_size: once; d_call: -; v_call: TRBV4-1; cdr3_aa: CASSNTQRGSEAFF; cdr3_nt: TGCGCCAGCAGCAATACTCAGAGGGGGAGCGAAGCTTTCTTT
j_call: TRBJ1-1; cdr3_length: 13; clone_size: -; d_call: -; v_call: TRBV5-1; cdr3_aa: CASSEQGGTEAFF; cdr3_nt: TGCGCCAGCAGCGAACAGGGTGGCACTGAAGCTTTCTTT
j_call: TRBJ2-6; cdr3_length: 18; clone_size: -; d_call: TRBD1; v_call: TRBV10-3; cdr3_aa: CAISESGGPLAGANVLTF; cdr3_nt: TGTGCCATCAGTGAGTCAGGGGGCCCCCTGGCTGGGGCCAACGTCCTGACTTTC
j_call: TRBJ2-5; cdr3_length: 14; clone_size: -; d_call: -; v_call: TRBV3-1/TRBV3-2; cdr3_aa: CASSQGPSRETQYF; cdr3_nt: TGTGCCAGCAGCCAAGGGCCTAGTCGAGAGACCCAGTACTTC
j_call: TRBJ1-1; cdr3_length: 12; clone_size: -; d_call: -; v_call: TRBV6-6; cdr3_aa: CATTDGGPGAFF; cdr3_nt: TGTGCCACTACCGACGGGGGCCCGGGGGCTTTCTTT
j_call: TRBJ2-5; cdr3_length: 15; clone_size: -; d_call: TRBD1; v_call: TRBV5-6; cdr3_aa: CASSFFRQGQETQYF; cdr3_nt: TGTGCCAGCAGTTTTTTCCGACAGGGCCAAGAGACCCAGTACTTC
j_call: TRBJ2-1; cdr3_length: 14; clone_size: -; d_call: -; v_call: TRBV10-3; cdr3_aa: CAIKGTDSYNEQFF; cdr3_nt: TGTGCCATCAAGGGGACCGACTCCTACAATGAGCAGTTCTTC
j_call: TRBJ2-2; cdr3_length: 14; clone_size: -; d_call: -; v_call: TRBV5-1; cdr3_aa: CASSFLEHTGELFF; cdr3_nt: TGCGCCAGCAGCTTTCTAGAGCACACCGGGGAGCTGTTTTTT
j_call: TRBJ2-3; cdr3_length: 13; clone_size: few; d_call: -; v_call: TRBV3-1/TRBV3-2; cdr3_aa: CASSLGIADTQYF; cdr3_nt: TGTGCCAGCAGCCTGGGGATCGCAGATACGCAGTATTTT
j_call: TRBJ1-4; cdr3_length: 17; clone_size: -; d_call: TRBD1; v_call: TRBV9; cdr3_aa: CASSGHGQGGFNEKLFF; cdr3_nt: TGTGCCAGCAGCGGGCATGGACAGGGCGGGTTTAATGAAAAACTGTTTTTT
j_call: TRBJ2-2; cdr3_length: 15; clone_size: -; d_call: -; v_call: TRBV7-8; cdr3_aa: CASSPTRQHTGELFF; cdr3_nt: TGTGCCAGCAGCCCTACAAGACAGCACACCGGGGAGCTGTTTTTT
j_call: TRBJ1-1; cdr3_length: 17; clone_size: -; d_call: -; v_call: TRBV3-1/TRBV3-2; cdr3_aa: CASSPKIIDKYGTEAFF; cdr3_nt: TGTGCCAGCAGCCCAAAGATCATAGACAAATATGGCACTGAAGCTTTCTTT
j_call: TRBJ1-1; cdr3_length: 13; clone_size: -; d_call: TRBD1; v_call: TRBV7-3; cdr3_aa: CASSQQGTTEAFF; cdr3_nt: TGTGCCAGCAGCCAACAGGGGACCACTGAAGCTTTCTTT
j_call: TRBJ2-7; cdr3_length: 11; clone_size: -; d_call: -; v_call: TRBV6-5; cdr3_aa: CASSYNSEQYF; cdr3_nt: TGTGCCAGCAGTTATAACAGCGAGCAGTACTTC
j_call: TRBJ1-2; cdr3_length: 15; clone_size: -; d_call: TRBD1; v_call: TRBV7-2; cdr3_aa: CASSLDSRGLRGYTF; cdr3_nt: TGTGCCAGCAGCTTAGATAGCAGGGGGCTACGGGGCTACACCTTC
j_call: TRBJ1-2; cdr3_length: 16; clone_size: -; d_call: -; v_call: TRBV9; cdr3_aa: CASSVGVGGGNYGYTF; cdr3_nt: TGTGCCAGCAGCGTAGGCGTAGGGGGGGGAAACTATGGCTACACCTTC
j_call: TRBJ2-3; cdr3_length: 12; clone_size: few; d_call: -; v_call: TRBV27; cdr3_aa: CASSSGTDTQYF; cdr3_nt: TGTGCCAGCAGTTCCGGCACAGATACGCAGTATTTT
j_call: TRBJ2-2; cdr3_length: 16; clone_size: -; d_call: -; v_call: TRBV7-2; cdr3_aa: CASSQYGHANTGELFF; cdr3_nt: TGTGCCAGCAGCCAGTATGGCCATGCGAACACCGGGGAGCTGTTTTTT
j_call: TRBJ1-4; cdr3_length: 14; clone_size: -; d_call: -; v_call: TRBV5-1; cdr3_aa: CASRKVSFGEKLFF; cdr3_nt: TGCGCCAGCAGGAAGGTTTCTTTTGGGGAAAAACTGTTTTTT
j_call: TRBJ1-4; cdr3_length: 16; clone_size: -; d_call: TRBD1; v_call: TRBV6-1; cdr3_aa: CASSEPPTGDDEKLFF; cdr3_nt: TGTGCCAGCAGTGAGCCCCCGACAGGGGATGATGAAAAACTGTTTTTT
j_call: TRBJ1-1; cdr3_length: 13; clone_size: -; d_call: -; v_call: TRBV6-5; cdr3_aa: CASSTTGNTEAFF; cdr3_nt: TGTGCCAGCAGTACGACAGGAAACACTGAAGCTTTCTTT
j_call: TRBJ1-5; cdr3_length: 17; clone_size: -; d_call: -; v_call: TRBV10-1; cdr3_aa: CASSLTDVDSSNQPQHF; cdr3_nt: TGCGCCAGCAGCCTCACGGACGTCGACAGTAGCAATCAGCCCCAGCATTTT